A selection of T cell receptor beta chains follows, all from one sample in a study of shared clonotypes between healthy human individuals. Method: immunoSEQ multiplex PCR; TCRdb's copy keeps in-frame clones and lacks some. This repertoire shows 400,000 to 600,000 clones, over 75% found once; its top ten account for around an eighth. The sequenced sample was PBMCs. The origin of the receptors is a woman aged 35 to 49 in good health. Some clones in this sample may be carry-over from other donors' samples. CDR3s include the opening cysteine and the closing phenylalanine or tryptophan. D genes are given only for firm matches. Expanded clones get a size class; other rows say once, few or many, or leave the size out.

J gene	D gene	V gene	clone size	CDR3 length	CDR3 protein
TRBJ1-1	-	TRBV7-9	-	13	CASRLTGNTEAFF
TRBJ2-1	TRBD2	TRBV19	-	14	CASREGLAGVEQFF
TRBJ2-7	-	TRBV7-2	-	14	CASSGTGGTYEQYF
TRBJ1-2	-	TRBV6-1	-	12	CASSGHYEGYTF
TRBJ2-3	-	TRBV4-2	-	14	CASSQDKGTDTQYF
TRBJ2-2	TRBD2	TRBV29-1	-	14	CSARTSGNTGELFF
TRBJ1-2	-	TRBV29-1	-	13	CSVGAGASGGYTF
TRBJ2-7	TRBD2	TRBV5-1	-	16	CASSPRTSGNTYEQYF
TRBJ2-5	-	TRBV6-1	few	14	CASSGPGAWETQYF
TRBJ2-1	-	TRBV9	once	14	CASSPRGADNEQFF
TRBJ2-5	-	TRBV7-6	-	16	CASSLEVPGAGETQYF
TRBJ2-5	TRBD2	TRBV2	-	15	CATAGGRYFQETQYF
TRBJ1-1	-	TRBV7-9	few	13	CASSRTEGTEAFF
-	-	TRBV5-4	-	16	CASSFWGRAYQETQYF
TRBJ1-1	TRBD1	TRBV27	-	17	CASSPDRGRVMDTEAFF
TRBJ2-2	-	TRBV5-4	-	16	CASTLSFGSNTGELFF
TRBJ2-3	TRBD1	TRBV11-2	-	15	CASSPGTGGTDTQYF
TRBJ2-7	-	TRBV2	-	14	CASSALGGPYEQYF
TRBJ2-6	-	TRBV4-1	-	16	CASSNSGVSGANVLTF
TRBJ2-2	-	TRBV7-2	-	15	CASSLMSGTTGELFF
TRBJ2-2	-	TRBV5-6	-	15	CASSLAPRGGPELFF
TRBJ2-5	TRBD2	TRBV5-4	-	14	CASSLSGTTETQYF
TRBJ2-5	TRBD2	TRBV7-8	-	18	CASSLGSGRRVTGETQYF
TRBJ2-7	-	TRBV15	-	14	CATSRDILSYEQYF
TRBJ1-2	-	TRBV7-2	-	16	CASSLAGAGPLGGYTF
TRBJ2-7	-	TRBV11-2	-	16	CASRTLGSGKRYEQYF
TRBJ2-3	-	TRBV14	-	14	CASSRARSTDTQYF
TRBJ2-3	-	TRBV11-2	once	15	CASSLGGAPTDTQYF
TRBJ2-5	-	TRBV6-1	-	15	CASSDRALAQETQYF
TRBJ2-7	-	TRBV7-8	-	14	CASSLQELGIEQYF
TRBJ2-1	-	TRBV4-1	-	13	CASSQDSVAEQFF
TRBJ2-7	-	TRBV4-1	-	15	CASRFQVGPPYEQYF
TRBJ1-5	-	TRBV21-1	-	12	CASSGRLPSQHF
TRBJ2-2	TRBD1	TRBV7-6	-	13	CASSKQGSGELFF
TRBJ2-4	TRBD2	TRBV7-6	-	15	CASSLEVRGRNIQYF
TRBJ2-5	TRBD2	TRBV7-2	-	16	CASSYRTSGNQETQYF
TRBJ1-5	-	TRBV9	-	14	CASSVSGGNQPQHF
TRBJ2-2	TRBD2	TRBV19	once	15	CASSISTSSTGELFF
TRBJ1-1	TRBD1	TRBV19	-	12	CASGDREVEAFF
TRBJ1-4	-	TRBV7-8	-	16	CASSLALGGGNEKLFF
TRBJ1-5	-	TRBV7-8	-	13	CASSLVGNQPQHF
TRBJ2-5	TRBD2	TRBV11-2	-	15	CASRPRLAGLETQYF